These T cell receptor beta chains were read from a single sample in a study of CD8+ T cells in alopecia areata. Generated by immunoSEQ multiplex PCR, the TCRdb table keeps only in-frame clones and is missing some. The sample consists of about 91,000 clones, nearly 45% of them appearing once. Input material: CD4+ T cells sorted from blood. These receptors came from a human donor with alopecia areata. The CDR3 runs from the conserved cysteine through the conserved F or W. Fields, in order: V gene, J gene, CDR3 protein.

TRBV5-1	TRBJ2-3	CASSTGLTTSDTQYF
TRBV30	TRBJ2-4	CAWSVQRGIYDIQYF
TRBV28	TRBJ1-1	CASRSGTANTEAFF
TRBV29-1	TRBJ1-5	CSVVQSIGQPQHF
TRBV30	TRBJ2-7	CAWSANRGREQYF
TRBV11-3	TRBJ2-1	CASSSPVTSGEQFF
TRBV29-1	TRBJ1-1	CSVARTTEAFF
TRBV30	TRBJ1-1	CALDRGMSRTEAFF
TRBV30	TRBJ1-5	CAWKGGLGQPQHF
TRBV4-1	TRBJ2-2	CASSHKQGAGELFF
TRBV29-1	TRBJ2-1	CSVRVGVNEQFF
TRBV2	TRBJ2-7	CASSGGPQAYEQYF
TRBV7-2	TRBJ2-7	CASSLMEATLYEQYF
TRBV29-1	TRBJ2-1	CSGGGHAFYNEQFF
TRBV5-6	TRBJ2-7	CASSSPSHEQYF
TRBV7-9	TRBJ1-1	CASSPRDSPNEAFF
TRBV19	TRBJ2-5	CASSHRETQYF
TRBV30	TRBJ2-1	CAWSGPIYNEQFF
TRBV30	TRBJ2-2	CAWSQTRTGELFF
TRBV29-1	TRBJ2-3	CSVGRLGTDTQYF
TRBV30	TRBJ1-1	CAWSVGIPEAFF
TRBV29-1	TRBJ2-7	CSVGTGGGNEQYF
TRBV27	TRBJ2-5	CASSHQGALETQYF
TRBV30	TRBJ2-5	CAWSEGLAGGETQYF
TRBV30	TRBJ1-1	CAWSPKRGPTEAFF
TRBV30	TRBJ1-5	CAWSVSISNQPQHF
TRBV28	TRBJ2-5	CASSFFDRGGQETQYF
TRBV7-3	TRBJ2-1	CASSLTGDNEQFF